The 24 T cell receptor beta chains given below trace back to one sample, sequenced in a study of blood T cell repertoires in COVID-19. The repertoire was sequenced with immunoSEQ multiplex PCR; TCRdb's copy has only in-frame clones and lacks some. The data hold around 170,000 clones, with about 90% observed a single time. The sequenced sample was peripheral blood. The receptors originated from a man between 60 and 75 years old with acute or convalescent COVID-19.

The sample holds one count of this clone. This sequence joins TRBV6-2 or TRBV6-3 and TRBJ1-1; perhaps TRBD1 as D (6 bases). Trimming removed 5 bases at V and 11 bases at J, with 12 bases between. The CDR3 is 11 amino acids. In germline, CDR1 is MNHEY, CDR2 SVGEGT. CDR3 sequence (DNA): TGTGCCAGCAGTAACAGGGTCGAGGCTTTCTTT. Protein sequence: CASSNRVEAFF.

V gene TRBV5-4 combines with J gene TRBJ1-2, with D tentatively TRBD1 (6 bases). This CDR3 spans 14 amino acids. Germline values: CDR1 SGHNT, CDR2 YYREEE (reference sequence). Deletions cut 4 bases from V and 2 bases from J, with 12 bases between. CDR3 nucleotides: TGTGCCAGCAGCACGAAGACAGGCAACTATGGCTACACCTTC. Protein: CASSTKTGNYGYTF.

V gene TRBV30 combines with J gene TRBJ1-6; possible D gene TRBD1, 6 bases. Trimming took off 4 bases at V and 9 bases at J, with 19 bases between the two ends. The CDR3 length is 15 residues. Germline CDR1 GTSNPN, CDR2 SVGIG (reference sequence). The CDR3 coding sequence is TGTGCCTGGAAGCGGACACAGGGTATATCTTCACCCCTCCACTTT. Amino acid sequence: CAWKRTQGISSPLHF.

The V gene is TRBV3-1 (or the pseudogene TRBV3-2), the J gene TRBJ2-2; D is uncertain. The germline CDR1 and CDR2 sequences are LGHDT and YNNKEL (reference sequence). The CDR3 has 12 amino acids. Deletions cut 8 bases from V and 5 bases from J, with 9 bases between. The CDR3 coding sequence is TGTGCCAGCTGCTCGCGGACCGGGGAGCTGTTTTTT. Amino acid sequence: CASCSRTGELFF.

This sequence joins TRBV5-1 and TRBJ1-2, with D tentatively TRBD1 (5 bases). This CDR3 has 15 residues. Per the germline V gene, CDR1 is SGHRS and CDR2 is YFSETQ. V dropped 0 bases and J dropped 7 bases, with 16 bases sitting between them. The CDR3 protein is CASSLALGQASGYTF. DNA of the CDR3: TGCGCCAGCAGCTTGGCGTTGGGGCAGGCGAGTGGCTACACCTTC.

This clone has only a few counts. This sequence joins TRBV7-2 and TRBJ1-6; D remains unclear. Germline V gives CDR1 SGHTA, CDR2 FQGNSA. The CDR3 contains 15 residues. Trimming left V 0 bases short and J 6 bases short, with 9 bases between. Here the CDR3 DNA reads TGTGCCAGCAGCTTAGCCGGGGTTTTTAATTCACCCCTCCACTTT. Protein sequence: CASSLAGVFNSPLHF. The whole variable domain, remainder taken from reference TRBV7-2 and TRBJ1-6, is GAGVSQSPSNKVTEKGKDVELRCDPISGHTALYWYRQSLGQGLEFLIYFQGNSAPDKSGLPSDRFSAERTGGSVSTLTIQRTQQEDSAVYLCASSLAGVFNSPLHFGNGTRLTVT.

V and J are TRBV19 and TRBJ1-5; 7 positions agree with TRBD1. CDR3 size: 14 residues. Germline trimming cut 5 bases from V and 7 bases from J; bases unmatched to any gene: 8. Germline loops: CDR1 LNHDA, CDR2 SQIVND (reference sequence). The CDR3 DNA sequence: TGTGCCAGTAGTGAGGACAGGTACGTCCAGCCCCAGCATTTT. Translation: CASSEDRYVQPQHF. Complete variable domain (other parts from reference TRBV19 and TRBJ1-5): DGGITQSPKYLFRKEGQNVTLSCEQNLNHDAMYWYRQDPGQGLRLIYYSQIVNDFQKGDIAEGYSVSREKKESFPLTVTSAQKNPTAFYLCASSEDRYVQPQHFGDGTRLSIL.

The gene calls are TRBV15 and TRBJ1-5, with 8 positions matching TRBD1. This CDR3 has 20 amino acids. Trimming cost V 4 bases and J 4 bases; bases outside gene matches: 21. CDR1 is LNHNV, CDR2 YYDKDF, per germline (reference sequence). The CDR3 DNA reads TGTGCCACCAGCACCGTTAGCCCTGGACAGGGTAATTTGGCGAATCAGCCCCAGCATTTT. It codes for CATSTVSPGQGNLANQPQHF.

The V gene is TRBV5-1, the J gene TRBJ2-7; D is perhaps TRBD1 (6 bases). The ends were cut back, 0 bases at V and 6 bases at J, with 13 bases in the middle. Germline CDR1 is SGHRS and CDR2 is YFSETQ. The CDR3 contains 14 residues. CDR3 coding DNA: TGCGCCAGCAGCTTGGGTTACAGGGAAAGCGAGCAGTACTTC. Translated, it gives CASSLGYRESEQYF.

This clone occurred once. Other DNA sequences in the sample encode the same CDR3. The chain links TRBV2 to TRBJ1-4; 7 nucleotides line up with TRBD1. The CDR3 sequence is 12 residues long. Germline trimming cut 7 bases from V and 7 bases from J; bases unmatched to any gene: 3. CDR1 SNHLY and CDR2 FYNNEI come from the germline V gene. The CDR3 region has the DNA TGTGCCAGCAAGGGGGCGGGTGAAAAACTGTTTTTT. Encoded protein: CASKGAGEKLFF.

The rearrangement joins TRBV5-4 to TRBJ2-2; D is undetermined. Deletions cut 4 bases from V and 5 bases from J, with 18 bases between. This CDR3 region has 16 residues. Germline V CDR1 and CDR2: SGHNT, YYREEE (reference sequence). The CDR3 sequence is CASSAVPNGLTGELFF. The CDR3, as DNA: TGTGCCAGCAGCGCGGTCCCCAATGGGTTAACCGGGGAGCTGTTTTTT.

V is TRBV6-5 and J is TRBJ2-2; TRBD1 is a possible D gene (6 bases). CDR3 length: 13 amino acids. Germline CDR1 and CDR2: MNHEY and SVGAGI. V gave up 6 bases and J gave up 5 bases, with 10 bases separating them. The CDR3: CASRSGQTGELFF. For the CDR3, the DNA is TGTGCCAGCAGGTCGGGACAAACCGGGGAGCTGTTTTTT.

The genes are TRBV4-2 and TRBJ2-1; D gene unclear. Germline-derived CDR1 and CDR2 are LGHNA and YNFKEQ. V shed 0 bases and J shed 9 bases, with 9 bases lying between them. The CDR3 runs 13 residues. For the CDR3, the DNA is TGTGCCAGCAGCCAAGACGATAGTGTTGAGCAGTTCTTC. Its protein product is CASSQDDSVEQFF.

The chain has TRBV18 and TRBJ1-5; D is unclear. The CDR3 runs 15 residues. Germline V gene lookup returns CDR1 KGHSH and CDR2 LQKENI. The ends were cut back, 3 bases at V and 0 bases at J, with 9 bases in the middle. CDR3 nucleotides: TGTGCCAGCTCACCTTCCCGGGATAGCAATCAGCCCCAGCATTTT. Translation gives CASSPSRDSNQPQHF.

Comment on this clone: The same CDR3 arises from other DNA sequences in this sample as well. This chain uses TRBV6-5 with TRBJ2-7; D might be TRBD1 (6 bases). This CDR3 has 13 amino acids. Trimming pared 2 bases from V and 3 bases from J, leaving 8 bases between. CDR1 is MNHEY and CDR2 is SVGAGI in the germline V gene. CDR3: CASSYGQNYEQYF. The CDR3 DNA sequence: TGTGCCAGCAGTTACGGACAGAACTACGAGCAGTACTTC.

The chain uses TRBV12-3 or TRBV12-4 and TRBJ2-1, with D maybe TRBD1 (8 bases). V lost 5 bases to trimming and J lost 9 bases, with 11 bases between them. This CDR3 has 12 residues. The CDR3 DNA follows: TGTGCCAGCAGTACAGGGGGGGGTGAGCAGTTCTTC. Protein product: CASSTGGGEQFF.

This chain's CDR3 is CASSIQGARPNEKLFF. CDR3 nucleotides: TGTGCCAGCAGTATACAGGGGGCGCGGCCTAATGAAAAACTGTTTTTT. The V gene is TRBV2, the J gene TRBJ1-4, with TRBD1 identical over 9 bases. The CDR3 runs to 16 residues. The germline V gene encodes CDR1 SNHLY and CDR2 FYNNEI. Losses at the gene ends were 5 bases for V and 3 bases for J; bases not matched to a gene: 7.

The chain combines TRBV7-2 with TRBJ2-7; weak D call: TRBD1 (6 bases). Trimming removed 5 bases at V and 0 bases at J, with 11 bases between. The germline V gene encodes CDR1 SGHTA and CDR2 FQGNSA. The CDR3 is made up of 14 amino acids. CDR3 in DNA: TGTGCCAGCAGCCCCAGGGGTAGCTCCTACGAGCAGTACTTC. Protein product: CASSPRGSSYEQYF.

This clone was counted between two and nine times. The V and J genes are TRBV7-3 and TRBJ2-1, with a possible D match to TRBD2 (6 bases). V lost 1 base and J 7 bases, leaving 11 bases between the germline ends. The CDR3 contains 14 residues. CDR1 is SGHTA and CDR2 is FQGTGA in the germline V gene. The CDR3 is CASSLSREVNEQFF. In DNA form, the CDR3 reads TGTGCCAGCAGCTTAAGTAGGGAGGTGAATGAGCAGTTCTTC.

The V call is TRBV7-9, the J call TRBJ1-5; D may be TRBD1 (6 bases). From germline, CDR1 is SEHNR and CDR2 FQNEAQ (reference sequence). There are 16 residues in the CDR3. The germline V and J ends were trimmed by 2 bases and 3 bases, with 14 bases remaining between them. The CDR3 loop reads CASSLYLGHLNQPQHF. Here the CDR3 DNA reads TGTGCCAGCAGCTTATATTTGGGACACCTCAATCAGCCCCAGCATTTT.

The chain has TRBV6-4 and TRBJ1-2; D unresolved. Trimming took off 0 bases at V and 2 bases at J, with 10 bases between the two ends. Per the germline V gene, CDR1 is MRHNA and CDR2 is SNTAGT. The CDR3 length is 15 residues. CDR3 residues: CASSDSPGTNYGYTF. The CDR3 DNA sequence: TGTGCCAGCAGTGACTCGCCAGGAACGAACTATGGCTACACCTTC.

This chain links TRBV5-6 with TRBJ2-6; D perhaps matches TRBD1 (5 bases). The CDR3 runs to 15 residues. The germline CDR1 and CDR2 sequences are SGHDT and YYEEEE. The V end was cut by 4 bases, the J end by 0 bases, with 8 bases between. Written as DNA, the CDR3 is TGTGCCAGCAGCACGACAGTCTCTGGGGCCAACGTCCTGACTTTC. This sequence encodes CASSTTVSGANVLTF.

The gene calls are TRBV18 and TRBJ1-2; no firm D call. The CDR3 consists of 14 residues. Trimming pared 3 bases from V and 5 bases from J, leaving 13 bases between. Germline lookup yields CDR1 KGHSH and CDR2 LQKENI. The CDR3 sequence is CASSPDGFGYGYTF. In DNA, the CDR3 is TGTGCCAGCTCACCCGACGGGTTCGGATATGGCTACACCTTC.

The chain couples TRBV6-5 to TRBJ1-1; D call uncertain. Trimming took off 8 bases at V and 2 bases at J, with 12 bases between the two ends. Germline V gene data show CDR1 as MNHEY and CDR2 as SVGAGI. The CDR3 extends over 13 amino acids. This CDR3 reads CASERTRNTEAFF. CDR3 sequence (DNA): TGTGCCAGCGAGAGAACTCGCAACACTGAAGCTTTCTTT.